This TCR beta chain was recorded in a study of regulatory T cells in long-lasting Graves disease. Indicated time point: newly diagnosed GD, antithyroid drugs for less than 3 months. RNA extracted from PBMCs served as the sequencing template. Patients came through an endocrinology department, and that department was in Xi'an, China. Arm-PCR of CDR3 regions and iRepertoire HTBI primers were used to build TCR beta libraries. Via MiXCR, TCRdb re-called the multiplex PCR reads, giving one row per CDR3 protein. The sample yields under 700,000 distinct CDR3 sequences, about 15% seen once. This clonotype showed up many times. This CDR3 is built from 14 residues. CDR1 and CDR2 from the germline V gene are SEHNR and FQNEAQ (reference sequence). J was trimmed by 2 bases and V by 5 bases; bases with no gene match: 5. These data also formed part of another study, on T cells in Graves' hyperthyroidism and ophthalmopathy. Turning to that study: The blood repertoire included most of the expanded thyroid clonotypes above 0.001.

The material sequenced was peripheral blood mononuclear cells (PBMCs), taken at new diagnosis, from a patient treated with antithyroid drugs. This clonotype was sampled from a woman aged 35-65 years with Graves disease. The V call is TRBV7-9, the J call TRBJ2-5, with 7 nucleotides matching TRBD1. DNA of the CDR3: TGTGCCAGCAGCCTCGACAGGGAACAAGAGACCCAGTACTTC. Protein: CASSLDREQETQYF.